Listed here is a single TCR beta chain. The record originates from a study of identical twins. The CDR3 runs 14 residues. Germline-derived CDR1 and CDR2 are MDHEN and SYDVKM. With V trimmed by 6 bases and J by 10 bases, 7 bases remained unmatched. TCRdb used MiXCR to reprocess the 5' RACE reads, holding one entry per CDR3 protein. This sample has 1.5 million to 2 million distinct CDR3 sequences, with around 29% found just once. The sequence was obtained from a newborn girl in good health. This sequence joins TRBV28 and TRBJ1-6, with TRBD1 matching 9 bases. Sequencing was carried out using cord blood. CDR3 DNA: TGTGCCAGCAGCAACCGGGACAGGGACTCACCCCTCCACTTT. Encoded protein: CASSNRDRDSPLHF.